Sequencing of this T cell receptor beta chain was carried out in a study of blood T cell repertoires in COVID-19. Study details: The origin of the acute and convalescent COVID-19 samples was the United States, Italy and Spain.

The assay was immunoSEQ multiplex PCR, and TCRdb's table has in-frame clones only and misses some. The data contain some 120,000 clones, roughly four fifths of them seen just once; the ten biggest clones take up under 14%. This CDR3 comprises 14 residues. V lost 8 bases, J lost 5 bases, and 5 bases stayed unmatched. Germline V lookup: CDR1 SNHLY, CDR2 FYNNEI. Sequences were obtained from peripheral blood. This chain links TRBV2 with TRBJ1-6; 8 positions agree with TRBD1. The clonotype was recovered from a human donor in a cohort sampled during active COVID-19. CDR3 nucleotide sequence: TGTGCCAGCCGTAAGACAGGGGATAATTCACCCCTCCACTTT. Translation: CASRKTGDNSPLHF.